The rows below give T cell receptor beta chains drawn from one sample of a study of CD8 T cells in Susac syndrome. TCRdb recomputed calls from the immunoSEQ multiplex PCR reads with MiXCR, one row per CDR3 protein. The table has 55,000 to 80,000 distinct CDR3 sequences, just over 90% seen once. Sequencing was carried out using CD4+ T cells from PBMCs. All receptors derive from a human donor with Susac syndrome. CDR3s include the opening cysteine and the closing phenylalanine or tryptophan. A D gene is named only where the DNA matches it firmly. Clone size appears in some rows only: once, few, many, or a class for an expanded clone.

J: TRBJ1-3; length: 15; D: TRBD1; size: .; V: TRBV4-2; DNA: TGTGCCAGCAGCCAAGGGGACAGGGCTGGAAACACCATATATTTT; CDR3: CASSQGDRAGNTIYF
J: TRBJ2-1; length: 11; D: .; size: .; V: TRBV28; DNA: TGTGCCAGCAGCCCATACAATGAGCAGTTCTTC; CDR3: CASSPYNEQFF
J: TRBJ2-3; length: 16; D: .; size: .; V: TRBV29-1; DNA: TGCAGCGTTGAAGATCCCGGCTGGACTAGCACAGATACGCAGTATTTT; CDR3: CSVEDPGWTSTDTQYF
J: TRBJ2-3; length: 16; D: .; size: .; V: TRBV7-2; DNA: TGTGCCAGCAGCCCAGGGTGGGGGGGCTGGTCTGATACGCAGTATTTT; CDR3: CASSPGWGGWSDTQYF
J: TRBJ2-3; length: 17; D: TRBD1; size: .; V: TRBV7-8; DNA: TGTGCCAGCAGCCCACTGAGAAGGGGGCGAGGCACAGATACGCAGTATTTT; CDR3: CASSPLRRGRGTDTQYF
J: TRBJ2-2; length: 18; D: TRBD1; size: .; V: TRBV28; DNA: TGTGCCAGCAGTTTCGGACAGGGGAAATTGTTAGGGACCGGGGAGCTGTTTTTT; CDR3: CASSFGQGKLLGTGELFF
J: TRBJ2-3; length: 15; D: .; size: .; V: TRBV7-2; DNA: TGTGCCAGCAGCTTAGGCGACAGCCGCGCCTATACGCAGTATTTT; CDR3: CASSLGDSRAYTQYF
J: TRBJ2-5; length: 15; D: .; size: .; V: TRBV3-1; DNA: TGTGCCAGCAGCCAAGGGTTCTCGGGAGAGGAGACCCAGTACTTC; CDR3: CASSQGFSGEETQYF
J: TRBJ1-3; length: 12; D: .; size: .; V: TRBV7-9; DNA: TGTGCCAGCAGCTCGACCGGAAACACCATATATTTT; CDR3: CASSSTGNTIYF
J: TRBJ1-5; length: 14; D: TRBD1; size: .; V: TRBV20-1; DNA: TGCAGTGCTAGACAGACAGGGTTCAATCAGCCCCAGCATTTT; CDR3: CSARQTGFNQPQHF
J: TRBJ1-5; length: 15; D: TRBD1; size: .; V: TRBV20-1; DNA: TGCAGTGCTATTGTAACAGGGGCGCGGAATCAGCCCCAGCATTTT; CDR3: CSAIVTGARNQPQHF
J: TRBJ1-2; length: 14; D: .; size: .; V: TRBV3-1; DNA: TGTGCCAGCAGCCAAGATTGGCAGGCCAATGGCTACACCTTC; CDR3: CASSQDWQANGYTF
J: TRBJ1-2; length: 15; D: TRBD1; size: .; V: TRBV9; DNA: TGTGCCAGCAGCCAGCGACAGGGGGGCAACTATGGCTACACCTTC; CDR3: CASSQRQGGNYGYTF
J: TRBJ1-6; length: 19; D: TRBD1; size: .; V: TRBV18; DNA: TGTGCCAGCTCACCACCGGCTTTAAAGTGGGACAGACAAAATTCACCCCTCCACTTT; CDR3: CASSPPALKWDRQNSPLHF
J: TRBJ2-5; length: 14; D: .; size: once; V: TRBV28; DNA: TGTGCCAGCAGCCAGACGGATACTACTGGGACCCAGTACTTC; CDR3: CASSQTDTTGTQYF
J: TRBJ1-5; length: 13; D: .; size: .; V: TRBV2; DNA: TGTGCCAGCAGTGAACTTCAGGGCCAAAGCGAGCATTTT; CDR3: CASSELQGQSEHF
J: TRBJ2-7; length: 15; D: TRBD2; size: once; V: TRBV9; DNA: TGTGCCAGCAGCGTAGCCAGCGGGGGGAACTACGAGCAGTACTTC; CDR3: CASSVASGGNYEQYF
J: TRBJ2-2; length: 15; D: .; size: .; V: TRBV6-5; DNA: TGTGCCAGCAGAAGAGGGACAACAAACACCGGGGAGCTGTTTTTT; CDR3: CASRRGTTNTGELFF
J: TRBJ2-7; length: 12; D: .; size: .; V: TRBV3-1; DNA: TGTGCCAGCAGCCTATCGTTCCACGAGCAGTACTTC; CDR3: CASSLSFHEQYF
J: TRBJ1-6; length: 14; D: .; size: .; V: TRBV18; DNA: TGTGCCAGCTCACCACCTAAAATCGGTTCACCCCTCCACTTT; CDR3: CASSPPKIGSPLHF
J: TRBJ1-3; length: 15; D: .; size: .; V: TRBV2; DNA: TGTGCCAGCAGTGCAGGACTGAAAACTGGAAACACCATATATTTT; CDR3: CASSAGLKTGNTIYF
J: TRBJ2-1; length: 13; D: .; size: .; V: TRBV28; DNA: TGTGCCACCCGCAGGGGCCTTTACAATGAGCAGTTCTTC; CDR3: CATRRGLYNEQFF
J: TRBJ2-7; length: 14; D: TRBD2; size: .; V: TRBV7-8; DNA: TGTGCCAGCAGCATCGGGGGGGGACCCTACGAGCAGTACTTC; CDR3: CASSIGGGPYEQYF
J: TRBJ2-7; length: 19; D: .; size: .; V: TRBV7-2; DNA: TGTGCCAGCAGGATGATCGGCGGCAGTCCGCGTCTCCATGTCTACGAGCAGTACTTC; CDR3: CASRMIGGSPRLHVYEQYF
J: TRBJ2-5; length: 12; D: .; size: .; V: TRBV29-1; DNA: TGCAGCGTTGAAGCGATCCAAGAGACCCAGTACTTC; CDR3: CSVEAIQETQYF
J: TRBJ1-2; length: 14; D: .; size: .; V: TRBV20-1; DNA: TGCAGTGCCTCCGACCGCAACCCCCTCTATGGCTACACCTTC; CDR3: CSASDRNPLYGYTF
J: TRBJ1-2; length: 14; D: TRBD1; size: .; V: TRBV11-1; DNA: TGTGCCAGCAGCTTGACAGGGGGCGGCTATGGCTACACCTTC; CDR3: CASSLTGGGYGYTF
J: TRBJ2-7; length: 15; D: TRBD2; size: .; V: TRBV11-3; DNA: TGTGCCAGCAGCTTCCCGACTAGCGGAAGAGTCTTACAGTACTTC; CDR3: CASSFPTSGRVLQYF
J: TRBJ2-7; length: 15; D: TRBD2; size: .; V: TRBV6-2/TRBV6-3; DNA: TGTGCCAGCAGTTACTCGGGGGGGTTTTCCTACGAGCAGTACTTC; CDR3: CASSYSGGFSYEQYF
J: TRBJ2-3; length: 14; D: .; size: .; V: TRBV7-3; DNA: TGTGCCAGCAGTTTGAATAGGTTTGCGGATACGCAGTATTTT; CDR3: CASSLNRFADTQYF
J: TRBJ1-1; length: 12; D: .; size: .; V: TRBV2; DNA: TGTGCCACTCGGGGGGAGCGCACTGAAGCTTTCTTT; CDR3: CATRGERTEAFF
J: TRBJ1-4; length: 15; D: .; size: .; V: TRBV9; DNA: TGTGCCAGCAGCCGTAGCTCGGGTGTCGAGGAAAAACTGTTTTTT; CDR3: CASSRSSGVEEKLFF
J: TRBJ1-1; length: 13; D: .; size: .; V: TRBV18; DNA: TGTGCCAGCTCACCAGGGGGCGGGATTGAAGCTTTCTTT; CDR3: CASSPGGGIEAFF
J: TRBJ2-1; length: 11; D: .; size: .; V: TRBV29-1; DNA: TGCAGCGTTGAGACTACCGATGAGCAGTTCTTC; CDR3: CSVETTDEQFF
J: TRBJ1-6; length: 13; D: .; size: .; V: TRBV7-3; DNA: TGTGCCAGCAGCCAGGGCCCTAATTCACCCCTCCACTTT; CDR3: CASSQGPNSPLHF
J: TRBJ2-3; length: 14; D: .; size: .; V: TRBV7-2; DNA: TGTGCCAGCAGCCTCGGCTCTAGCACAGATACGCAGTATTTT; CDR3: CASSLGSSTDTQYF
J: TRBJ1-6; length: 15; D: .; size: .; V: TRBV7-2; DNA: TGTGCCAGCAGCTTTGAGGGCAGCTTCGCTTCACCCCTCCACTTT; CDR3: CASSFEGSFASPLHF
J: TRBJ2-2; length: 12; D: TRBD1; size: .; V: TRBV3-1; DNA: TGTGCCAGCGCAAACAGGGGCGGGGAGCTGTTTTTT; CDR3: CASANRGGELFF
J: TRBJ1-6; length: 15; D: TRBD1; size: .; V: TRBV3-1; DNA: TGTGCCAGCAGCCAAGAGGACAGGGGCTACTCACCCCTCCACTTT; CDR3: CASSQEDRGYSPLHF
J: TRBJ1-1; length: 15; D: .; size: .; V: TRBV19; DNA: TGTGCCAGTAGTGTTAGACACCGGGGGACCACTGAAGCTTTCTTT; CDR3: CASSVRHRGTTEAFF
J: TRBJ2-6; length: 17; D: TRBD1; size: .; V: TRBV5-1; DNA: TGCGCCAGCAGCTTGGCGTCAGGGGGATTCAGGGCCAACGTCCTGACTTTC; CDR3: CASSLASGGFRANVLTF
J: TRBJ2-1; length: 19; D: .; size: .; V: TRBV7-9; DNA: TGTGCCAGCAGCTTACGTCCGGGACACCTTTCGGGCTCCTACAATGAGCAGTTCTTC; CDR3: CASSLRPGHLSGSYNEQFF
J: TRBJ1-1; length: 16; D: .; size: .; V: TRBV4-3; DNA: TGCGCCAGCAGCCAAGAGGTGGTGTTGGGGATTGCTGAAGCTTTCTTT; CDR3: CASSQEVVLGIAEAFF
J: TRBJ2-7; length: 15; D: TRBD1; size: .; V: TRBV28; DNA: TGTGCCAGCAGATATCCCGGGACAGGGAGTTACGAGCAGTACTTC; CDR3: CASRYPGTGSYEQYF
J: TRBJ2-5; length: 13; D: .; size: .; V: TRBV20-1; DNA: TGCAGTGCTAGAGAAGGGACGCCCACGGTCTCATACTTC; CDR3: CSAREGTPTVSYF
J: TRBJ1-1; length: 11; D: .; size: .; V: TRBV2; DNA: TGTGCCAGCATACAGAGCACTGAAGCTTTCTTT; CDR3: CASIQSTEAFF
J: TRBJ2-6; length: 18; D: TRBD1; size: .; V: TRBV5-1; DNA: TGCGCCAGCAGCCCGCGGACAGGGGGCTCCACTGGGGCCAACGTCCTGACTTTC; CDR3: CASSPRTGGSTGANVLTF
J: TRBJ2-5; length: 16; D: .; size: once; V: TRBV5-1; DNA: TGCGCCAGCAGCATACCGGTCGGGTCAGGCCAAGAGACCCAGTACTTC; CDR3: CASSIPVGSGQETQYF
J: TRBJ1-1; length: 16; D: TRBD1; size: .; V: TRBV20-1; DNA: TGCAGTGCTCCTCCGGGACAGGGTTGGAGGCTCACTGAAGCTTTCTTT; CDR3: CSAPPGQGWRLTEAFF
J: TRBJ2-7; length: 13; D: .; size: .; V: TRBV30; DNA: TGTGCCTGGAGTGTGCCTGGGCGGGGCGAGCAGTACTTC; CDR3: CAWSVPGRGEQYF
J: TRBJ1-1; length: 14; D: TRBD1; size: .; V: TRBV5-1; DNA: TGCGCCAGCAGCCCCCGGGACAGGCTCACTGAAGCTTTCTTT; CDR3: CASSPRDRLTEAFF
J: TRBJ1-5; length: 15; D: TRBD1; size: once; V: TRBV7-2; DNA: TGTGCCAGCAGCTTCACAGGGGCGAGCAATCAGCCCCAGCATTTT; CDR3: CASSFTGASNQPQHF
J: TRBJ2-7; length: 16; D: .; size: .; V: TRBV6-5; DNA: TGTGCCAGCAGTTACCTTGCGGGGGCCAGCTCCTACGAGCAGTACTTC; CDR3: CASSYLAGASSYEQYF
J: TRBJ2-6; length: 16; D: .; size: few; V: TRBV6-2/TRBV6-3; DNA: TGTGCCAGCAGTTACTCCCCCCTGTCTGGGGCCAACGTCCTGACTTTC; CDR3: CASSYSPLSGANVLTF
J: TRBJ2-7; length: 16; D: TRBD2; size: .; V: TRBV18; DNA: TGTGCCAGCTCACCGATTAGCGGGGGTCCGTCCTACGAGCAGTACTTC; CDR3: CASSPISGGPSYEQYF
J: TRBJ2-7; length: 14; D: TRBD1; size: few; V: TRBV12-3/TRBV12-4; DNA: TGTGCCAGCAGTTTAAACAGGGGGACCTACGAGCAGTACTTC; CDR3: CASSLNRGTYEQYF